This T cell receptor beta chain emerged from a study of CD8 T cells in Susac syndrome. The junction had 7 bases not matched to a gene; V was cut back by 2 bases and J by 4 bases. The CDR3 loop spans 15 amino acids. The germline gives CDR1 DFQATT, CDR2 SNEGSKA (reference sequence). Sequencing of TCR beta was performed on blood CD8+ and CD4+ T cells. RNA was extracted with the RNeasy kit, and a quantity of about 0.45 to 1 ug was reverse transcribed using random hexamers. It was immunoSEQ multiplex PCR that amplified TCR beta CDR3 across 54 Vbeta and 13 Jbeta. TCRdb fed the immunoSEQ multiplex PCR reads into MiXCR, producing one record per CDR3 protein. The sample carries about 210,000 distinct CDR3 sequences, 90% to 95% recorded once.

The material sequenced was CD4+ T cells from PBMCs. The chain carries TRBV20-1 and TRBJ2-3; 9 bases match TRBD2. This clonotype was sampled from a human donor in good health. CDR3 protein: CSARLAGRASDTQYF. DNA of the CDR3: TGCAGTGCTAGACTAGCGGGGAGAGCATCAGATACGCAGTATTTT.